These 29 T cell receptor beta chains originate from one sample sequenced in a study of post-analysis software for immune sequencing data (dated by TCRdb to the mid-2010s). Broader findings and caveats from the paper: Significantly higher frequencies in patients than in controls were found for five or six TRBV segments, including TRBV5-6, TRBV5-1 and TRBV20-1.

Their specific antigens are unknown. The protocol used for the library was PCR. TCRdb shows the sequencer as Illumina HiSeq 2500. Unique molecular identifiers were incorporated into TCR beta cDNA libraries to reduce PCR and sequencing biases. Using fastp at Q25 and MiXCR, TCRdb reprocessed the public reads and kept productive beta chains. Each CDR3 protein gets just one entry, which takes the most common genes and DNA from the rows behind it. The sample table contains hundreds of thousands of distinct CDR3 sequences; only one count was recorded for approximately 53% of them. The biggest ten clones account for 4.6% of the sample. The material sequenced was blood. The source of these receptors is a girl under 18 with multiple sclerosis.

Concerning this clonotype: Possible read error: a much larger clone is one base away. This chain links TRBV12-3 or TRBV12-4 with TRBJ2-1; 10 bases are a match to TRBD2. V shed 6 bases, J shed 0 bases, and the junction held 2 bases outside the gene matches. This CDR3 has 15 residues. The CDR3 region has the DNA TGTGCCAGCAGATCTAGCGGGGGCTCCTACAATGAGCAGTTCTTC. Translated, it gives CASRSSGGSYNEQFF.

This chain links TRBV20-1 with TRBJ2-1, with 7 bases aligning to TRBD2. Germline values: CDR1 DFQATT, CDR2 SNEGSKA (reference sequence). The ends lost 0 bases at V and 1 base at J; junction bases unmatched: 6. The CDR3 spans 16 residues. The CDR3 is CSARDQASGSYNEQFF. In DNA, the CDR3 is TGCAGTGCTAGAGATCAGGCTAGCGGTTCCTACAATGAGCAGTTCTTC.

The rearrangement uses TRBV6-6 and TRBJ2-1; D is perhaps TRBD2 (6 bases). Germline CDR1 and CDR2: MNHNY and SVGAGI (reference sequence). CDR3 length equals 15 residues. The ends were cut back, 6 bases at V and 7 bases at J, with 19 bases in the middle. The CDR3 coding sequence is TGTGCCAGCAGCACGGAGGGTGGAATCGGGAATGAGCAGTTCTTC. Amino acid sequence: CASSTEGGIGNEQFF.

There are a few counts of this clonotype. The chain links TRBV5-1 to TRBJ2-3, with D possibly TRBD2 on 6 matching bases. This CDR3 spans 17 amino acids. Germline CDR1 SGHRS, CDR2 YFSETQ. The V gene lost 0 bases and the J gene lost 2 bases, with 16 bases spanning the gap. The DNA of the CDR3 is TGCGCCAGCAGCTTGGCCTTGAGCGGGTACACCACAGATACGCAGTATTTT. This encodes CASSLALSGYTTDTQYF.

Concerning this clonotype: An end of the junction differs from the germline gene, which may be a read error. V usage is TRBV7-2 and J usage is TRBJ2-3; D may be TRBD1 (5 bases). CDR1 SGHTA and CDR2 FQGNSA come from the germline V gene. This CDR3 has 14 amino acids. CDR3 coding DNA: TGTGCCAGCAGCTCCAGACAGAGCACATATACGCAGTATTTT. Encoded protein: CASSSRQSTYTQYF.

The chain couples TRBV18 to TRBJ2-7, with D uncertain. The length of the CDR3 is 14 residues. Germline V CDR1 and CDR2: KGHSH, LQKENI. The V end was cut by 6 bases, the J end by 5 bases, with 17 bases between. The CDR3, as DNA: TGTGCCAGCTCGGACCCAGGTTGGAAAGACGAGCAGTACTTC. Protein product: CASSDPGWKDEQYF. The whole variable domain, remainder taken from reference TRBV18 and TRBJ2-7, is NAGVMQNPRHLVRRRGQEARLRCSPMKGHSHVYWYRQLPEEGLKFMVYLQKENIIDESGMPKERFSAEFPKEGPSILRIQQVVRGDSAAYFCASSDPGWKDEQYFGPGTRLTVT.

The gene calls are TRBV29-1 and TRBJ2-7, with TRBD1 matching over 9 bases. The germline V gene encodes CDR1 SQVTM and CDR2 ANQGSEA. Trimming at V came to 6 bases and at J to 5 bases, leaving 5 bases not matched to a gene. This CDR3 has 12 residues. The CDR3 reads CSVGTGMDEQYF. DNA for the CDR3: TGCAGCGTGGGGACAGGGATGGACGAGCAGTACTTC.

In its sample, this clonotype was seen many times. One junction end disagrees with the germline gene, perhaps due to a read error. This sequence joins TRBV5-1 and TRBJ2-1; D gene unclear. The length of the CDR3 is 13 residues. The germline gives CDR1 SGHRS, CDR2 YFSETQ. The CDR3 region has the DNA TGTGCCAGCAGCTTAGACGGCTACAATGAGCAGTTCTTC. Its protein is CASSLDGYNEQFF.

The CDR3 DNA sequence: TGTGCCAGCAGCATTCCCACGGGCTATGGCTACACCTTC. Its protein is CASSIPTGYGYTF. The rearrangement links TRBV7-8 to TRBJ1-2, with D hard to call. Germline V lookup: CDR1 SGHVS, CDR2 FQNEAQ. Trimming shortened V by 5 bases and J by 4 bases, and 11 bases separated the two germline ends. This CDR3 comprises 13 residues. Based on the CDR3 plus reference TRBV7-8 and TRBJ1-2, the full variable domain is GAGVSQSPRYKVAKRGQDVALRCDPISGHVSLFWYQQALGQGPEFLTYFQNEAQLDKSGLPSDRFFAERPEGSVSTLKIQRTQQEDSAVYLCASSIPTGYGYTFGSGTRLTVV.

The rearrangement joins TRBV5-5 to TRBJ1-5, with 7 nucleotides matching TRBD1. The germline gives CDR1 SGHKS, CDR2 YYEKEE (reference sequence). J gave up 9 bases and V 0 bases, and 9 bases lay outside the gene matches. The length of the CDR3 is 15 residues. The CDR3 reads CASSLGVDRARPQHF. The CDR3 bases are TGTGCCAGCAGCTTGGGGGTCGACAGGGCTAGGCCCCAGCATTTT. Variable domain in full (rest from reference TRBV5-5 and TRBJ1-5): DAGVTQSPTHLIKTRGQQVTLRCSPISGHKSVSWYQQVLGQGPQFIFQYYEKEERGRGNFPDRFSARQFPNYSSELNVNALLLGDSALYLCASSLGVDRARPQHFGDGTRLSIL.

The chain links TRBV20-1 to TRBJ1-2; 8 bases match TRBD1. Germline assignment: CDR1 DFQATT and CDR2 SNEGSKA (reference sequence). The CDR3 has 12 residues. The CDR3 DNA is TGCAGGGCTCGGACAGGGCCCTATGGCTACACCTTC. Translating gives CRARTGPYGYTF.

CDR3 in amino acids: CSVTGQDSYEQYF. The DNA for the CDR3 is TGCAGCGTAACCGGACAGGACTCCTACGAGCAGTACTTC. The gene calls are TRBV29-1 and TRBJ2-7, with TRBD1 matching 7 bases. The ends lost 6 bases at V and 0 bases at J; junction bases unmatched: 5. Germline V gene sequence: CDR1 SQVTM, CDR2 ANQGSEA. The CDR3 loop spans 13 amino acids.

This chain links TRBV5-5 with TRBJ1-2, with TRBD1 as a possible D gene (6 bases). Trimming took off 5 bases at V and 1 base at J, with 18 bases between the two ends. Germline V CDR1 and CDR2: SGHKS, YYEKEE (reference sequence). The CDR3 totals 16 residues. The CDR3 DNA reads TGTGCCAGCAGTCAGGAGGTGCACAGGGATAACTATGGCTACACCTTC. Residues: CASSQEVHRDNYGYTF.

The chain has TRBV6-5 and TRBJ1-1; D remains ambiguous. The germline V and J ends were trimmed by 5 bases and 1 base, with 17 bases remaining between them. The length of the CDR3 is 16 residues. CDR1 MNHEY and CDR2 SVGAGI come from the germline V gene. CDR3 sequence: CASSPGSPRSNTEAFF. CDR3 sequence (DNA): TGTGCCAGCAGTCCTGGGTCACCCCGGTCGAACACTGAAGCTTTCTTT.

The V call is TRBV20-1, the J call TRBJ2-7, with 12 bases matching TRBD2. Germline values: CDR1 DFQATT, CDR2 SNEGSKA (reference sequence). This CDR3 has 14 residues. Trimming at V came to 5 bases and at J to 4 bases, leaving 6 bases not matched to a gene. The DNA of the CDR3 is TGCAGTGCTCCGACTAGCGGGAGATTTTACGAGCAGTACTTC. It is translated as CSAPTSGRFYEQYF.

This chain joins TRBV7-9 and TRBJ1-1; tentatively, D is TRBD1 (6 bases). Trimming cost V 5 bases and J 1 base, with 11 bases left between them. Per germline, CDR1 SEHNR and CDR2 FQNEAQ (reference sequence). This CDR3 is built from 14 residues. The CDR3 DNA follows: TGTGCCAGCAGCCGCTGGACAGAGAACACTGAAGCTTTCTTT. Protein product: CASSRWTENTEAFF. The full variable domain, rest sourced from reference TRBV7-9 and TRBJ1-1, is DTGVSQNPRHKITKRGQNVTFRCDPISEHNRLYWYRQTLGQGPEFLTYFQNEAQLEKSRLLSDRFSAERPKGSFSTLEIQRTEQGDSAMYLCASSRWTENTEAFFGQGTRLTVV.

This chain uses TRBV20-1 with TRBJ2-4; 8 positions match TRBD1. The last part of the DNA fits TRBJ2-7 better; the J call may be wrong. This CDR3 contains 15 residues. The germline CDR1 and CDR2 sequences are DFQATT and SNEGSKA (reference sequence). The CDR3 protein is CSAGSPAQGDYEQYF. In nucleotides, the CDR3 is TGCAGTGCTGGGTCTCCCGCACAGGGGGACTACGAGCAGTACTTC.

This clonotype has just one count. The chain carries TRBV10-3 and TRBJ2-3; 12 nucleotides align to TRBD2. With 7 bases clipped from V and 3 bases from J, the junction kept 17 bases outside the gene matches. Germline CDR1 is ENHRY and CDR2 is SYGVKD. This CDR3 has 19 amino acids. The CDR3 sequence is CAIKPHRLAGGPSTDTQYF. CDR3 nucleotide sequence: TGTGCCATCAAACCCCATCGCCTAGCGGGAGGGCCCTCGACAGATACGCAGTATTTT.

The rearrangement links TRBV30 to TRBJ2-5; the match to TRBD1 covers 8 bases. CDR1 and CDR2 from the germline V gene are GTSNPN and SVGIG (reference sequence). CDR3 length: 13 amino acids. V trimming: 0 bases; J trimming: 11 bases; junction bases outside the gene matches: 8. CDR3 loop: CAWSVQTGGEQYF. CDR3 coding DNA: TGTGCCTGGAGTGTACAAACAGGGGGAGAGCAGTACTTC.

The V call is TRBV29-1, the J call TRBJ2-7, with D possibly called TRBD1 or TRBD2 (5 bases each). Judging by the DNA end, TRBJ2-5 fits better; the J call may be wrong. Per germline, CDR1 SQVTM and CDR2 ANQGSEA. The CDR3 is 12 residues long. CDR3 sequence: CGALSEGETQYF. CDR3 DNA: TGCGGCGCCCTCTCTGAGGGGGAGACCCAGTACTTC.

The gene calls are TRBV15 and TRBJ1-5; D possibly corresponds to TRBD1 (5 bases). This CDR3 region has 13 residues. V was clipped by 9 bases and J by 5 bases, with 14 bases between them. CDR1 is LNHNV, CDR2 YYDKDF, per germline (reference sequence). The CDR3 loop reads CATAWGDHQPQHF. The CDR3 bases are TGTGCCACTGCCTGGGGGGATCATCAGCCCCAGCATTTT.

The CDR3 region is CSAGGAHNEQFF. The CDR3 DNA follows: TGCAGTGCGGGGGGGGCCCATAATGAGCAGTTCTTC. The chain combines TRBV20-1 with TRBJ2-1; weak D call: TRBD2 (7 bases). Germline V gene data show CDR1 as DFQATT and CDR2 as SNEGSKA (reference sequence). The CDR3 totals 12 residues. Trimming removed 6 bases at V and 7 bases at J, with 13 bases between.

The CDR3 DNA is TGTGCCAGCAGCCAAGGGCAAGCTCTGATAGAGACAGATACGCAGTATTTT. This gives the protein CASSQGQALIETDTQYF. The gene calls are TRBV14 and TRBJ2-3; D is ambiguous. V dropped 1 base and J dropped 3 bases, with 17 bases sitting between them. The CDR3 consists of 17 residues. CDR1 SGHDN and CDR2 FVKESK come from the germline V gene.

This chain links TRBV12-3 or TRBV12-4 with TRBJ2-1, with D possibly matching TRBD2 (7 bases). The CDR3 consists of 14 residues. Trimming left V 7 bases short and J 9 bases short, with 19 bases between. CDR3 bases: TGTGCCAGCACCAGAACGGGGGGCCTCTCTGAGCAGTTCTTC. This translates into CASTRTGGLSEQFF.

This clonotype was seen a handful of times. The chain has TRBV29-1 and TRBJ2-1; D is undetermined. The CDR3 spans 11 residues. Trimming removed 4 bases from V and 4 bases from J, with 5 bases in between. Germline loops: CDR1 SQVTM, CDR2 ANQGSEA. CDR3 sequence reads: CSVGEYNEQFF. CDR3 in DNA: TGCAGCGTTGGAGAGTACAATGAGCAGTTCTTC.

This clonotype has more than one count but fewer than ten. The V call is TRBV15, the J call TRBJ2-4; 9 bases agree with TRBD2. CDR1 and CDR2 (germline): LNHNV, YYDKDF (reference sequence). V lost 3 bases and J lost 9; bases outside the gene matches: 6. CDR3 size: 14 residues. This CDR3 reads CATSRAGLAGIQYF. CDR3 DNA sequence: TGTGCCACCAGCAGGGCGGGACTAGCTGGCATTCAGTACTTC. Full variable domain (rest looked up from reference TRBV15 and TRBJ2-4): DAMVIQNPRYQVTQFGKPVTLSCSQTLNHNVMYWYQQKSSQAPKLLFHYYDKDFNNEADTPDNFQSRRPNTSFCFLDIRSPGLGDTAMYLCATSRAGLAGIQYFGAGTRLSVL.

The rearrangement links TRBV12-3 or TRBV12-4 to TRBJ2-3; D is unresolved. The CDR3 spans 14 residues. Trimming pared 2 bases from V and 4 bases from J, leaving 10 bases between. The CDR3 DNA sequence: TGTGCCAGCAGTTTATCCCGTGGGTCAGATACGCAGTATTTT. Translated: CASSLSRGSDTQYF.

This chain uses TRBV7-9 with TRBJ2-7; 8 bases line up with TRBD1. Trimming took 0 bases from V and 4 from J; bases not matched to a gene: 5. The germline CDR1 and CDR2 sequences are SEHNR and FQNEAQ (reference sequence). The CDR3 sequence is 15 residues long. As DNA, the CDR3 is TGTGCCAGCAGCTTAGCGGCAGGGGGCGGATACGAGCAGTACTTC. Its protein product is CASSLAAGGGYEQYF.

This rearrangement joins TRBV6-5 to TRBJ1-2; no clear D. This CDR3 is 12 amino acids long. V lost 2 bases and J lost 8, with 9 bases in between. From germline, CDR1 is MNHEY and CDR2 SVGAGI. CDR3 sequence reads: CASSYGRDGYTF. CDR3 DNA sequence: TGTGCCAGCAGTTACGGCCGCGACGGCTACACCTTC.